This T cell receptor beta chain derives from a study of blood T cell repertoires in COVID-19 (TCRdb year 2020). The study in broad terms: Samples from collaborators originated in the United States, Italy and Spain and spanned both the acute and convalescent phases of COVID-19. The prospective study material was composed of cDNA or gDNA derived from T cells, B-cell-depleted T cells, or PBMCs. Deeply sampled blood TCRbeta repertoires from subjects exposed to, actively infected with, or recovered from COVID-19 were included in the dataset. The repertoires were released in a freely available public database intended as a resource for research on the immune response to SARS-CoV-2. The samples were drawn from the first 160 participants of the ongoing ImmuneRACE study and from 950 to 1,500 subjects provided by 6 global collaborators. The sample metadata nearly always contained a de-identified subject ID, COVID-19 status, age in years and sex. Where HLA class I and class II types were available, the types were taken from metadata supplied by the sample provider, not from assay-based typing.

TCRbeta CDR3 regions were amplified from genomic DNA using the immunoSEQ Assay, a bias-controlled multiplex PCR. The paper's processing steps were these. The number of nucleated cells in each sample was estimated by amplification of reference gene primers within the assay. To quantify the absolute abundance of each unique TCRbeta CDR3 rearrangement, sequence reads were collapsed and filtered. Productive Simpson clonality was computed per sample as the square root of Simpson's diversity index over productive rearrangements. TCRdb's version of the immuneACCESS table is confined to in-frame rearrangements and falls short of the full clone set. An unresolved V gene accounts for under half of the shortfall where checked; the remainder is of unknown origin. The V and J calls and the clone size are those of that table, but D and trimming were determined from the DNA. Within this sample are a few hundred thousand clones, with about 80% of them counted one time only. The ten largest account for around 3.5% of the sample.

Study-wide findings and limitations: Clinical and demographic metadata were provided uncurated, with the amount varying by source and participant.

Regarding this clone: Its antigen target is currently unknown. No per-base quality is available; no much larger clone lies one base away.

Participants in the prospective study were aged roughly 18 to 89 years, lived in approximately 26 United States geographic areas, and enrolled through a virtual design. Cohort assignment in the prospective study relied on participant-reported clinical history from a screening survey and a study questionnaire. Recovered participants in ImmuneRACE Cohort 3 were defined by two consecutive negative NP/OP PCR tests, clearance by a healthcare professional, or resolution of symptoms. In the prospective study, mobile phlebotomists collected whole blood, serum and a nasopharyngeal or oropharyngeal swab from each participant. Participants in the prospective study had the option to provide additional blood draws and questionnaires over a roughly 2-month period. Before DNA extraction, blood samples from the prospective study were shipped at room temperature or frozen. The source material was PBMCs or T cells enriched from blood (not recorded which). The sequence came from a man in his fifties who had recovered from COVID-19.

CDR3 reads: CASSQESSGGNTGELFF. The DNA sequence reads TGCGCCAGCAGCCAAGAATCTAGCGGGGGGAACACCGGGGAGCTGTTTTTT. The chain links TRBV4-3 with TRBJ2-2; TRBD2 aligns with 10 central bases. CDR1 is given as LGHNA and CDR2 as YSLEER, both from the germline V gene. CDR3 length: 17 amino acids, cysteine to phenylalanine. This entry keeps only the CDR3 DNA: 51 bases, framed from base 1. Here V drops 0 bases and J drops 1 base, and the junction holds 2 bases not matched to any gene.